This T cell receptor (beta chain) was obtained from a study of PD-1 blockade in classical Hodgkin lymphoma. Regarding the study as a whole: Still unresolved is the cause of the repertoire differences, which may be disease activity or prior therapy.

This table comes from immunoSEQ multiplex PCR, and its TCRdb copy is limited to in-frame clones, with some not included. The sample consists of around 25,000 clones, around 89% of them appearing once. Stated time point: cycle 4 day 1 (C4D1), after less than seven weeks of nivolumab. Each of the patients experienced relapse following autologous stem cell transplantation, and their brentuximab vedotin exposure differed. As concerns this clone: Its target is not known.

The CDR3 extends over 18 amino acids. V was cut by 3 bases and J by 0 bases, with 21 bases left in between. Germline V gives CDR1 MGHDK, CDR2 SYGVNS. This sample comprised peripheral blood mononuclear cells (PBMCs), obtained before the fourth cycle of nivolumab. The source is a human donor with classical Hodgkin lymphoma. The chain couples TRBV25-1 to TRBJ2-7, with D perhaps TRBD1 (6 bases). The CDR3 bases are TGTGCCAGCAGTGAGCCCACAGGGTTCGCCGATTTCTCCTACGAGCAGTACTTC. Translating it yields CASSEPTGFADFSYEQYF.